The rows below give T cell receptor beta chains drawn from one sample of a study of shared clonotypes between healthy human individuals. Here immunoSEQ multiplex PCR was the method, and the copy in TCRdb shows in-frame clones only, minus some. The table records 500,000 to 650,000 clones, around 78% of them present only once. What was sequenced was PBMCs. The receptors shown here come from a woman between 40 and 55 years old in good health. Some clones in this sample may be carry-over from other donors' samples. The CDR3 runs from the conserved cysteine through the conserved F or W. The D gene is left open where the match is weak. Rows give clone size only sometimes, using once, few, many, or a class for an expanded clone.

>TRBD2|TRBV5-4|TRBJ2-2|once
TGTGCCAGCAGCTTGGGACTAGCGGGATATCATACCGGGGAGCTGTTTTTT
CASSLGLAGYHTGELFF
>TRBD2|TRBV11-3|TRBJ2-1|few
TGTGCCAGCAGTTACAGGCGGGAGGTTCCCAATGAGCAGTTCTTC
CASSYRREVPNEQFF
>.|TRBV5-6|TRBJ2-7|few
TGTGCCAGCAGCTTAGAGGGGGGCTACGAGCAGTACTTC
CASSLEGGYEQYF
>.|TRBV6-1|TRBJ1-1|.
TGTGCCAGCAGTGACCGAACAGGTGAAGCTTTCTTT
CASSDRTGEAFF
>.|TRBV2|TRBJ2-1|.
TGTGCCAGCAGTGGGGGGTCCTACAATGAGCAGTTCTTC
CASSGGSYNEQFF
>.|TRBV7-9|TRBJ2-3|.
TGTGCCAGCAGCTTAGGGGGTATGGGCACAGATACGCAGTATTTT
CASSLGGMGTDTQYF
>.|TRBV28|TRBJ1-2|.
TGTGCCAGCAGTTTAGACAGAATCTATGGCTACACCTTC
CASSLDRIYGYTF
>.|TRBV7-9|TRBJ2-1|few
TGTGCCAGCAGCTTAGCTAGCGACAATGAGCAGTTCTTC
CASSLASDNEQFF
>.|TRBV28|TRBJ1-2|.
TGTGCCAGCAGTTTAATCGGGTCCTCTAACTATGGCTACACCTTC
CASSLIGSSNYGYTF
>TRBD2|TRBV7-9|TRBJ2-7|.
TGTGCCAGCAGCGTTTTTAGCGGGAGGGCAGGGGAGCAGTACTTC
CASSVFSGRAGEQYF
>TRBD1|TRBV4-1|TRBJ1-4|.
TGCGCCAGCAGCCAGACAGGGTTGGAAGAAAAACTGTTTTTT
CASSQTGLEEKLFF
>.|TRBV15|TRBJ2-7|few
TGTGCCACCAGCAGGACCAGCAAGTACGAGCAGTACTTC
CATSRTSKYEQYF
>.|TRBV7-9|TRBJ2-5|.
TGTGCCAGCTGGGTTGGGTTGGCCCAGTACTTC
CASWVGLAQYF
>.|TRBV6-5|TRBJ2-5|.
TGTGCCAGCACCCGATCGGAGGGTCAAGAGACCCAGTACTTC
CASTRSEGQETQYF
>.|TRBV30|TRBJ2-2|once
TGTGCCTGGAGCCCTTTAAGGGGGGGGCTACGGACCGGGGAGCTGTTTTTT
CAWSPLRGGLRTGELFF
>.|TRBV15|TRBJ2-5|.
TGTGCCACCAGCAGAGAGCGTGCGGGACAAGAGACCCAGTACTTC
CATSRERAGQETQYF
>TRBD1|TRBV2|TRBJ2-7|.
TGTGCCAGCAGAGACAGGGTGTACGAGCAGTACTTC
CASRDRVYEQYF
>.|TRBV5-6|TRBJ2-7|few
TGTGCCAGCAGCTTGAACGGGGTCGAGCAGTACTTC
CASSLNGVEQYF
>.|TRBV1|TRBJ1-5|.
TGCACCAGCAGCCAAGAGCCTTGGTTTCAGCCCCAGCATTTT
CTSSQEPWFQPQHF
>.|TRBV11-2|TRBJ1-6|few
TGTGCCAGCAGCTTAACGGGGCCCTCGTCACCCCTCCACTTT
CASSLTGPSSPLHF
>TRBD2|TRBV5-6|TRBJ2-1|.
TGTGCCAGCAGCTTGGATAGCGGGAGTTTGTCCTACAATGAGCAGTTCTTC
CASSLDSGSLSYNEQFF
>.|TRBV27|TRBJ2-2|.
TGTGCCAGCAGTTTATCGGACCTCACCGGGGAGCTGTTTTTT
CASSLSDLTGELFF
>.|TRBV2|TRBJ1-2|.
TGTGCCAGCAGAACAGACAGCCCCTATGGCTACACCTTC
CASRTDSPYGYTF
>.|TRBV7-2|TRBJ2-1|.
TGTGCCAGCACCCTCTGGATTTACAATGAGCAGTTCTTC
CASTLWIYNEQFF
>TRBD1|TRBV7-9|TRBJ1-2|many
TGTGCCAGCAGCTTAGCAGGGGGCGCGGAGGGCTACACCTTC
CASSLAGGAEGYTF
>.|TRBV9|TRBJ2-3|.
TGTGCCAGCGGGACTCTAGCAGTCACAGATACGCAGTATTTT
CASGTLAVTDTQYF
>.|TRBV5-1|TRBJ1-2|.
TGCGCCAGCAGCTTGGGCGGGGAGTATGGCTACACCTTC
CASSLGGEYGYTF
>TRBD1|TRBV11-1|TRBJ1-1|.
TGTGCCAGCAGCTACAGGGACAGAACTGAAGCTTTCTTT
CASSYRDRTEAFF
>.|TRBV19|TRBJ1-5|.
TGTGCCAGTAGTACAGGGAAACTGAGTAGCAATCAGCCCCAGCATTTT
CASSTGKLSSNQPQHF
>TRBD2|TRBV27|TRBJ2-7|few
TGTGCCAGCAGTCTACGGACTAGCCGGGAGCAGTACTTC
CASSLRTSREQYF
>.|TRBV2|TRBJ2-4|few
TGTGCCAGGTTAGGACCCCAAGGGAACATTCAGTACTTC
CARLGPQGNIQYF
>.|TRBV9|TRBJ1-2|.
TGTGCCTCATCGGGGTACTATGGCTACACCTTC
CASSGYYGYTF
>.|TRBV28|TRBJ2-7|.
TGTGCCAGCAGTTTAATCGGGGACTCCTACGAGCAGTACTTC
CASSLIGDSYEQYF
>.|TRBV6-1|TRBJ2-3|few
TGTGCCAGCAGTGAAATGGCCCGAGGTCCAGATACGCAGTATTTT
CASSEMARGPDTQYF
>.|TRBV6-5|TRBJ2-7|.
TGTGCCAGCTCAACCCCCGGACGGGCCTACGAGCAGTACTTC
CASSTPGRAYEQYF
>.|TRBV11-2|TRBJ1-1|.
TGTGCCAGCAGCTCCCCCCGGGTGGCCGGCTTT
CASSSPRVAGF
>.|TRBV6-1|TRBJ2-5|.
TGTGCCAGCAGGCCGCCCTTCGGGGAGACCCAGTACTTC
CASRPPFGETQYF
>.|TRBV5-4|TRBJ2-7|.
TGTGCCAGCAGCTTGGAGCTGACCGTAGAGCAGTACTTC
CASSLELTVEQYF
>TRBD1|TRBV10-1|TRBJ1-4|.
TGCGCCAGCAGTGGGGACAGGGTTAATGAAAAACTGTTTTTT
CASSGDRVNEKLFF
>TRBD2|TRBV11-2|TRBJ2-2|.
TGTGCCAGCAGCTTAGTTGGCGGGAGGTCCACCGGGGAGCTGTTTTTT
CASSLVGGRSTGELFF
>TRBD2|TRBV5-1|TRBJ2-7|.
TGCGCCAGCAGCTTGTTGGGAGGGGAGGCGTCCGAGCAGTACTTC
CASSLLGGEASEQYF
>.|TRBV18|TRBJ2-7|.
TGTGCCAGCTCAACGACAGGGTTCGGGGGCGAGCAGTACTTC
CASSTTGFGGEQYF
>TRBD1|TRBV5-1|TRBJ2-2|.
TGCGCCAGCAGCCCTGGACAGGGTTTGGGGGAGCTGTTTTTT
CASSPGQGLGELFF
>.|TRBV13|TRBJ1-1|few
TGTGCCAGCAGCTTAGGGGTGGGGTATCGAGAAGCTTTCTTT
CASSLGVGYREAFF
>.|TRBV27|TRBJ1-2|.
TGTGCCAGCAGTTTTTCCCTTAATTATGGCTACACCTTC
CASSFSLNYGYTF
>TRBD2|TRBV13|TRBJ2-7|.
TGTGCCAGCAGCTTTAGCGGGAGTGATCATTACTTC
CASSFSGSDHYF
>.|TRBV6-1|TRBJ1-1|.
TGTGCCAGCAGTGAAGATCTCATGCGCACTGAAGCTTTCTTT
CASSEDLMRTEAFF
>TRBD1|TRBV28|TRBJ1-2|many
TGTGCCAGCAGTTTCTTCGGACAGGAACGCTATGGCTACACCTTC
CASSFFGQERYGYTF
>.|TRBV5-1|TRBJ2-2|.
TGCGCCAGCAGCTTAGGAGGAACCACCGGGGAGCTGTTTTTT
CASSLGGTTGELFF
>.|TRBV7-2|TRBJ1-1|.
TGTGCCAGCAGTCCGAGGGGGGCTGAAGCTTTCTTT
CASSPRGAEAFF
>TRBD2|TRBV5-4|TRBJ2-1|.
TGTGCCAGCAGCACTAGGACTAGCGGGAGATATGAGCAGTTCTTC
CASSTRTSGRYEQFF
>TRBD1|TRBV28|TRBJ1-5|once
TGTGCCAGCAGGTTGGGACAGGGTGGTCAGCCCCAGCATTTT
CASRLGQGGQPQHF
>.|TRBV4-2|TRBJ2-2|few
TGTGCCAGCAGCCAAGATGAGGCAGCGGCGGGCACCGGGGAGCTGTTTTTT
CASSQDEAAAGTGELFF
>.|TRBV6-5|TRBJ2-7|.
TGTGCCAGCAGTTATCAGCGTTACAGGGCCTACGAGCAGTACTTC
CASSYQRYRAYEQYF